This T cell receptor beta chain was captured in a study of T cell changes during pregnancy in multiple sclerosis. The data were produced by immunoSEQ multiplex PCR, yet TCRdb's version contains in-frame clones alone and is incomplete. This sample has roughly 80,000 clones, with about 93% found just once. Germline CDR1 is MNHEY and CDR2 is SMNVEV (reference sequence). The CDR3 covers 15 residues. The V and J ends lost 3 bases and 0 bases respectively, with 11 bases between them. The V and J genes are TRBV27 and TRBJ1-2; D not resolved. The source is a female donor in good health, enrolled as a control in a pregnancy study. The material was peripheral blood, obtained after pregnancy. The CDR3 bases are TGTGCCAGCAGTTTTTCAGGTCTACCTAACTATGGCTACACCTTC. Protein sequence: CASSFSGLPNYGYTF.